One sample yielded the 17 T cell receptor beta chains listed below, sequenced in a study of tissue T cells after allogeneic stem cell transplantation. The time point is: mouse harvest day 7 after allogeneic transplant. Mouse grafts combined 10^7 T-cell-depleted bone marrow cells with 10^6 splenic CD5+ T cells. Clones were sequenced by immunoSEQ multiplex PCR, and TCRdb holds only the in-frame ones, with some missing. This sample yields more than 6,500 clones, of which 40% to 60% are seen a single time; 9% to 15% belongs to the top ten. The sample consisted of lymph node tissue. These receptors came from a female BALB/c mouse given C57BL/6 T cells with graft-versus-host disease after an allogeneic hematopoietic cell transplant.

This clone was found a few times. Mouse names are used for the genes. The CDR3 goes on 1 residue after the read ends, and that part is filled in from the germline J gene. The rearrangement links TRBV12-1 to TRBJ1-2; D ambiguous. This CDR3 is 13 amino acids long. V gave up 0 bases and J gave up 2 bases, with 6 bases separating them. CDR1 and CDR2 from the germline V gene are SGHSN and HYEKVE. The CDR3 reads CASSLVGNSDYTF. The covered CDR3 bases are TGTGCCAGCTCTCTCGTGGGGAACTCCGACTACACC. Using reference TRBV12-1 and TRBJ1-2 for the parts outside the CDR3, the full variable domain is DSGVVQSPRHIIKEKGGRSVLTCIPISGHSNVVWYQQTLGKELKFLIQHYEKVERDKGFLPSRFSVQQFDDYHSEMNMSALELEDSAMYFCASSLVGNSDYTFGSGTRLLVI.

A note on this clone: Genes and germline come from the mouse. Read sequence stops 1 residue before the CDR3 end, and the germline J gene provides the missing end. V usage is TRBV4 and J usage is TRBJ2-1; no firm D call. The CDR3 consists of 11 residues. Germline CDR1 and CDR2: LGHDT and YNNKQL (reference sequence). Trimming took off 4 bases at V and 7 bases at J, with 5 bases between the two ends. This CDR3 is CASSFWAEQFF. The sequenced part of the CDR3 DNA is TGTGCCAGCAGCTTTTGGGCTGAGCAGTTC.

In regard to this clone: The listed genes are named as in mouse. The read stops 1 residue short of the end of the CDR3; the missing end is completed from the germline J gene. The chain links TRBV31 to TRBJ2-2; 7 bases agree with TRBD2. Germline CDR1 and CDR2: GKSSPN and SITVG. Trimming cost V 0 bases and J 3 bases; bases outside gene matches: 4. The CDR3 is 15 residues long. CDR3 sequence reads: CAWSLRGGDTGQLYF. CDR3 bases read: TGTGCCTGGAGTCTCCGGGGGGGGGACACCGGGCAGCTCTAC.

Comments on this clone: Gene names follow the mouse nomenclature. The read stops 1 residue short of the end of the CDR3; the missing end is completed from the germline J gene. J is TRBJ2-1 and V is TRBV23; the table's D call TRBD2 went unverified against the DNA. This CDR3 comprises 15 residues. Germline CDR1 and CDR2: KGHTA and FQNQQP. The sequenced part of the CDR3 DNA is TGCTCCAGCAGCTCGGACTGGGGGGGCTATGCTGAGCAGTTC. It codes for CSSSSDWGGYAEQF. The entire CDR3 reads CSSSSDWGGYAEQFF.

Details on this clone: Mouse names are used for the genes. The CDR3 is cut off 1 residue early in the read; its end comes from the germline J gene. The V and J genes are TRBV16 and TRBJ2-3; 8 nucleotides line up with TRBD2. V trimming: 0 bases; J trimming: 5 bases; junction bases outside the gene matches: 1. The CDR3 length is 14 residues. Looked up from germline, CDR1 is SGHSA and CDR2 is FRNQAP. The CDR3 loop reads CASSLDWGVETLYF. Partial CDR3 DNA: TGTGCAAGCAGCTTAGACTGGGGGGTAGAAACGCTGTAT. The variable domain in full, with the rest retrieved from reference TRBV16 and TRBJ2-3, is NAGVIQTPRHKVTGKGQEATLWCEPISGHSAVFWYRQTIVQGLEFLTYFRNQAPIDDSGMPKERFSAQMPNQSHSTLKIQSTQPQDSAVYLCASSLDWGVETLYFGSGTRLTVL.

In its sample, this clone was seen a few times. The gene symbols are mouse symbols. With the read ending 1 residue before the CDR3 end, the germline J gene is used to fill in that end. The genes are TRBV23 and TRBJ2-4. The CDR3 spans 10 residues. Germline V gives CDR1 KGHTA, CDR2 FQNQQP. The part of the CDR3 DNA that was read is TGCTCCAGCAGGCAAAACACCTTGTAC. This gives the protein CSSRQNTLY. The CDR3 as a whole reads CSSRQNTLYF.

This clone was seen only a few times. The germline and genes are mouse ones. The CDR3 end lies 1 residue beyond the end of the read and is filled in from the germline J gene. The chain carries TRBV19 and TRBJ2-7; TRBD1 agrees at 7 bases. V lost 5 bases, J lost 0 bases, and 8 bases stayed unmatched. The CDR3 spans 15 residues. The germline gives CDR1 FNHDT, CDR2 SITEND (reference sequence). CDR3 bases read: TGTGCCAGCAGCCAATTTAGGACAGGCTCCTATGAACAGTAC. It yields the protein CASSQFRTGSYEQY. The whole CDR3 is CASSQFRTGSYEQYF.

This clone has a handful of counts. Genes and germline are mouse. The read ends 1 residue shy of where the CDR3 ends; the end is completed using the germline J gene. The J gene is TRBJ2-3, the V gene TRBV12-1, with D unresolved. V was trimmed by 2 bases and J by 3 bases, leaving 2 bases between them. The CDR3 has 11 residues. CDR1 and CDR2 from the germline V gene are SGHSN and HYEKVE. Incomplete CDR3 DNA: TGTGCCAGCTCTCCGGCAGAAACGCTGTAT. It specifies CASSPAETLY. The complete CDR3 sequence is CASSPAETLYF.

Regarding this clone: Mouse names are used for the genes. The DNA ends 1 residue before the CDR3 does, and the rest of the CDR3 is filled in from the germline J gene. The chain has TRBV13-3 and TRBJ2-5; TRBD2 matches 8 bases. CDR1 NNHDY and CDR2 SYVADS come from the germline V gene. Losses at the gene ends were 2 bases for V and 5 bases for J; bases not matched to a gene: 4. The CDR3 contains 14 residues. Here the CDR3 reads CASSEGGGRDTQYF. CDR3 DNA, as far as it was read: TGTGCCAGCAGTGAAGGGGGGGGGCGAGACACCCAGTAC.

This clone turned up a few times. Germline and genes: mouse. The observed sequence ends 1 residue before the CDR3 terminus, with the missing tail filled in from the germline J gene. This chain links TRBV26 with TRBJ2-3, with D perhaps TRBD1 or TRBD2 (5 bases each). Germline V CDR1 and CDR2: KGHPV, FQNQEV (reference sequence). This CDR3 has 12 amino acids. V dropped 7 bases and J dropped 3 bases, with 8 bases sitting between them. The CDR3 bases that were read are TGTGCCAGCATCGGGACGGCAGAAACGCTGTAT. Amino acids: CASIGTAETLY. The full CDR3 reads CASIGTAETLYF.

By proportion, this clone is large (0.1 to 1%). Mouse names are used for the genes. The read ends 1 residue shy of where the CDR3 ends; the end is completed using the germline J gene. The rearrangement links TRBV19 to TRBJ2-7; 7 bases fit TRBD2. The CDR3 is made up of 12 amino acids. The germline gives CDR1 FNHDT, CDR2 SITEND (reference sequence). V lost 7 bases, J lost 2 bases, and 3 bases stayed unmatched. The CDR3 reads CASGGEPYEQYF. The covered CDR3 bases are TGTGCCAGCGGGGGGGAGCCCTATGAACAGTAC.

This clone was found a few times. Gene names are mouse gene names. The read terminates 1 residue ahead of where the CDR3 ends, so the germline J gene completes it. This chain uses TRBV17 with TRBJ1-1; 9 bases are a match to TRBD1. Germline CDR1 is MNHDT and CDR2 is YYDKIL. J lost 1 base, V lost 3 bases, and 0 bases had no gene match. The CDR3 totals 14 residues. CDR3 amino acids: CASSRGQGNTEVFF. CDR3 DNA (partial): TGTGCTAGCAGTAGGGGACAGGGGAACACAGAAGTCTTC. Based on the CDR3 plus reference TRBV17 and TRBJ1-1, the full variable domain is DTTVKQNPRYKLARVGKPVNLICSQTMNHDTMYWYQKKPNQAPKLLLFYYDKILNREADTFEKFQSSRPNNSFCSLYIGSAGLEYSAMYLCASSRGQGNTEVFFGKGTRLTVV.

Of note for this clone: All gene names here are mouse names. The read ends 1 residue before the CDR3 terminus; that terminus is restored from the germline J gene. The V and J genes are TRBV15 and TRBJ2-4; D remains ambiguous. The CDR3 has 17 residues. Germline CDR1 SGHND, CDR2 FRSKSL. Trimming cost V 0 bases and J 0 bases, with 13 bases left between them. Partial CDR3 DNA: TGTGCCAGCAGTTTAGCGTGGCGGAGGGATAGTCAAAACACCTTGTAC. It encodes CASSLAWRRDSQNTLY. The entire CDR3 protein is CASSLAWRRDSQNTLYF.

With respect to this clone: Genes and germline come from the mouse. The sequenced fragment ends 1 residue before the CDR3 boundary, so the rest is inferred from the germline J gene. The chain has TRBV19 and TRBJ2-4, with TRBD2 as a possible D gene (7 bases). The CDR3 length is 13 residues. In germline, CDR1 is FNHDT, CDR2 SITEND (reference sequence). Trimming pared 4 bases from V and 6 bases from J, leaving 12 bases between. CDR3: CASSEGGGNTLYF. The CDR3 DNA, read in part, is TGTGCCAGCAGTGAAGGGGGGGGGAACACCTTGTAC.

On this clone: The gene symbols are mouse symbols. Read data end 1 residue before the CDR3 end; the end is taken from the germline J gene. This rearrangement joins TRBV26 to TRBJ1-5; D remains ambiguous. This CDR3 spans 13 amino acids. Trimming removed 0 bases at V and 1 base at J, with 1 base between. CDR1 and CDR2 from the germline V gene are KGHPV and FQNQEV (reference sequence). CDR3 DNA, as far as it was read: TGTGCCAGCAGTCTGTCCAACAACCAGGCTCCGCTT. This codes for CASSLSNNQAPL. The complete CDR3 sequence is CASSLSNNQAPLF.

To note about this clone: Each gene name is a mouse one. Coverage ceases 1 residue before the CDR3 finishes, and the germline J gene fills in the end. The gene calls are TRBV26 and TRBJ2-1; D uncertain. V dropped 6 bases and J dropped 1 base, with 7 bases sitting between them. The CDR3 is 13 residues long. Germline values: CDR1 KGHPV, CDR2 FQNQEV (reference sequence). CDR3 bases read: TGTGCCAGCAGGCGACAAAACTATGCTGAGCAGTTC. Its protein product is CASRRQNYAEQF. The CDR3, in full, reads CASRRQNYAEQFF.

This clone was found a few times. Gene names refer to mouse genes. The sequence runs out 1 residue before the end of the CDR3; the remainder is reconstructed from the germline J gene. The rearrangement uses TRBV17 and TRBJ2-7; 12 nucleotides line up with TRBD1. Germline lookup yields CDR1 MNHDT and CDR2 YYDKIL. The CDR3 length is 14 residues. V lost 1 base to trimming and J lost 6 bases; unmatched junction nucleotides: 1. The CDR3 sequence: CASSRGDRGLEQYF. Incomplete CDR3 DNA: TGTGCTAGCAGTAGAGGGGACAGGGGGCTTGAACAGTAC.